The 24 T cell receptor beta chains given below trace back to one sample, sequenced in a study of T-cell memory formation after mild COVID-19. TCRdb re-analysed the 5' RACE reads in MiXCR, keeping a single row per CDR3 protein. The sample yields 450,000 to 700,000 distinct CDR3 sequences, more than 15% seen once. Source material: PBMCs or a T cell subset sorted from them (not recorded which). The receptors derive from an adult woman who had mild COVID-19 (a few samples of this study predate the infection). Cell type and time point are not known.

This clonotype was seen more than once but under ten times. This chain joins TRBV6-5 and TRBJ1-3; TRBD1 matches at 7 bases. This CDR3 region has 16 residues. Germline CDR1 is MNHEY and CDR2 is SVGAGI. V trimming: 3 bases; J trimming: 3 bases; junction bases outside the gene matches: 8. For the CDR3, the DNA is TGTGCCAGCAGTTATACACAGGGGCTGGGTGGAAACACCATATATTTT. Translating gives CASSYTQGLGGNTIYF.

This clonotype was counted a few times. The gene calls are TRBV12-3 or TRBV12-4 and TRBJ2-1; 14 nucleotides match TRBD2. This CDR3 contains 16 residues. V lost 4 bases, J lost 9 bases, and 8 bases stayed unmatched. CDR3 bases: TGTGCCAGCAGTTCGTCGACTAGCGGGGGGGCGGGTGAGCAGTTCTTC. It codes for CASSSSTSGGAGEQFF.

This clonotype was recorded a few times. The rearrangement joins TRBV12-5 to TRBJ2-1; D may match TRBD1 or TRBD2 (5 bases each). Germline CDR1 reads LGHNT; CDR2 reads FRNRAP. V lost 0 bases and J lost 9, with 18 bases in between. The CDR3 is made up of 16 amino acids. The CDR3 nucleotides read TGTGCTAGTGGTTTGGTACTAGGGGCAGGGTCTGGTGAGCAGTTCTTC. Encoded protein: CASGLVLGAGSGEQFF.

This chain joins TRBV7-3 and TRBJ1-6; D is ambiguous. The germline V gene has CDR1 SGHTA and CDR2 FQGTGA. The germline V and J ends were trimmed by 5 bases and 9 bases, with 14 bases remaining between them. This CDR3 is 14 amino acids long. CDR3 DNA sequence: TGTGCCAGCAGCCCAGAGGGCTCGGTTTCACCCCTCCACTTT. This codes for CASSPEGSVSPLHF.

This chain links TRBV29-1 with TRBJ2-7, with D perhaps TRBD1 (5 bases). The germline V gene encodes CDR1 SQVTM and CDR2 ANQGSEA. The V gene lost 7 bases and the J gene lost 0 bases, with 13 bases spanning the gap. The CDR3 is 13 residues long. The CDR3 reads CSANRNGSYEQYF. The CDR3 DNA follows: TGCAGCGCCAACAGGAACGGCTCCTACGAGCAGTACTTC.

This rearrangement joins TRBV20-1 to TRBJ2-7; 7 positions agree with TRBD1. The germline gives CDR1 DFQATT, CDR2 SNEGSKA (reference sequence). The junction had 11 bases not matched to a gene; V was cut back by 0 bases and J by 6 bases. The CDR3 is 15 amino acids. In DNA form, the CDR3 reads TGCAGTGCTAGAGAACAGGGGATAGGTCAAGGCGAGCAGTACTTC. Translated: CSAREQGIGQGEQYF.

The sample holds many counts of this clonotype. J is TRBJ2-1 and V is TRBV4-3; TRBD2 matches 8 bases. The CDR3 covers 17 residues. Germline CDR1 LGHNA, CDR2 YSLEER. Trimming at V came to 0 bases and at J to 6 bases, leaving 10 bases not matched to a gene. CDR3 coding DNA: TGCGCCAGCAGCCAAGATCGCTGGCTAGCGGGTATCAATGAGCAGTTCTTC. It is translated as CASSQDRWLAGINEQFF.

The CDR3 loop reads CSAARTGLSYEQYF. The CDR3 nucleotides are TGCAGTGCCGCCCGGACAGGGTTATCCTACGAGCAGTACTTC. The chain carries TRBV20-1 and TRBJ2-7; 8 nucleotides line up with TRBD1. The CDR3 length is 14 residues. Germline V gene lookup returns CDR1 DFQATT and CDR2 SNEGSKA (reference sequence). The trim removed 6 bases at V and 1 base at J, leaving 8 bases unmatched.

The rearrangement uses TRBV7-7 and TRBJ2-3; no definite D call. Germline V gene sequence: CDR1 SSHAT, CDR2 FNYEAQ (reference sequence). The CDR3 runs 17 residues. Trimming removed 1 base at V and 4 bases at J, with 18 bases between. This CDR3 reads CASSLVSLAAPPDTQYF. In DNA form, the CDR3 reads TGTGCCAGCAGCTTAGTGTCCTTGGCGGCGCCTCCAGATACGCAGTATTTT.

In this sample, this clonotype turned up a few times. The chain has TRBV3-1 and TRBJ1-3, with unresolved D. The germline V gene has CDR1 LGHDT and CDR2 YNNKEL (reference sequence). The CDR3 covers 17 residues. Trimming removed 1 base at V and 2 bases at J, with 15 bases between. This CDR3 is CASSQGDPLRPGNTIYF. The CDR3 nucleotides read TGTGCCAGCAGCCAAGGGGATCCTCTTAGGCCTGGAAACACCATATATTTT.

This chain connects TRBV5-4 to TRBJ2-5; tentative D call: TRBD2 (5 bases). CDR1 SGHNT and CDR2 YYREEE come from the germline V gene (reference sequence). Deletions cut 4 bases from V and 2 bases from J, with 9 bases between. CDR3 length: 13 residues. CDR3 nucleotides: TGTGCCAGCAGCCGGACTCTACAAGAGACCCAGTACTTC. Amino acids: CASSRTLQETQYF.

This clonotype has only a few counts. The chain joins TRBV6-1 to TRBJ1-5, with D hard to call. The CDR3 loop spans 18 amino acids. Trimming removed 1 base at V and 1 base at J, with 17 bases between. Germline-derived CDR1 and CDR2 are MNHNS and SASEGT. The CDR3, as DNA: TGTGCCAGCAGTGAAGTGTCCATATCTCTGGTGAGCAATCAGCCCCAGCATTTT. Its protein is CASSEVSISLVSNQPQHF.

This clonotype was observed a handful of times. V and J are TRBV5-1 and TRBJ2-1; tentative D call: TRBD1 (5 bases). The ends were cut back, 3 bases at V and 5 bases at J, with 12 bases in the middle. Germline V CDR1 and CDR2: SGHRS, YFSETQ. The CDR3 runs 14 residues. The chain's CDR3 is CASSWTPSNNEQFF. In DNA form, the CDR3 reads TGCGCCAGCAGCTGGACACCCAGTAACAATGAGCAGTTCTTC.

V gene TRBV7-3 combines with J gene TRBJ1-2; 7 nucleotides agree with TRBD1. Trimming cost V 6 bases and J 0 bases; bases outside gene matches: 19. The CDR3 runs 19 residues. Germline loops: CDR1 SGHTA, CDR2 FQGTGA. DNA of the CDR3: TGTGCCAGCAGACCCTACCCCCGCACAGGGGATGGGGCTAACTATGGCTACACCTTC. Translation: CASRPYPRTGDGANYGYTF.

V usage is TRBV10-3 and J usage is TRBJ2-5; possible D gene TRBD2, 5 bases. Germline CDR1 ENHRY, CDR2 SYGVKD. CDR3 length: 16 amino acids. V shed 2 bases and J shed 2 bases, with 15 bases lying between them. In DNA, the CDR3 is TGTGCCATCAGTGAGAGAGCCGGGAACCCGCAAGAGACCCAGTACTTC. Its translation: CAISERAGNPQETQYF.

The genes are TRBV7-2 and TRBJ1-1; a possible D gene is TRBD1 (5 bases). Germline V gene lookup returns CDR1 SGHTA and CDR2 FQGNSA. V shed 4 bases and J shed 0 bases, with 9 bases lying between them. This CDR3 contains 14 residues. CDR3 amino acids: CASSSQGLNTEAFF. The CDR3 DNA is TGTGCCAGCAGCTCTCAGGGATTGAACACTGAAGCTTTCTTT.

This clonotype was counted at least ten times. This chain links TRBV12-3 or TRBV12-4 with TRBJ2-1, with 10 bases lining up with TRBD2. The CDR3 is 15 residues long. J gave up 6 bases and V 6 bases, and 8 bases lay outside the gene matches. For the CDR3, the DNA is TGTGCCAGCAGGCGTGGACTAGCGGAGATCAATGAGCAGTTCTTC. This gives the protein CASRRGLAEINEQFF.

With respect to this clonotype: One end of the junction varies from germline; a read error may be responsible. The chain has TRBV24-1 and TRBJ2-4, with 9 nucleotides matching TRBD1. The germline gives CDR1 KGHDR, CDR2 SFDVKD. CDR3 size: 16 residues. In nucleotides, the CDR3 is TGTGCCAACAGTGACGGACAGGGGTGGGCCAAAAACATTCAGTACTTC. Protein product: CANSDGQGWAKNIQYF.

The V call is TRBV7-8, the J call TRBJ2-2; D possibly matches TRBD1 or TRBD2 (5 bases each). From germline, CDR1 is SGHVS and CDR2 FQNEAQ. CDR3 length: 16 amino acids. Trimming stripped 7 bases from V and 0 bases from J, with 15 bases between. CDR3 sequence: CASNQVGPANTGELFF. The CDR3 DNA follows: TGTGCCAGCAACCAAGTGGGACCGGCGAACACCGGGGAGCTGTTTTTT.

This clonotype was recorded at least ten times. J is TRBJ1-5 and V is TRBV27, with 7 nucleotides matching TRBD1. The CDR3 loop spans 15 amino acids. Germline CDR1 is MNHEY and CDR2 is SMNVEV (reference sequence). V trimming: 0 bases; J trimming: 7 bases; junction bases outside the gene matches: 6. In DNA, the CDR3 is TGTGCCAGCAGTTTATCCCGACAGGGAAGGCAGCCCCAGCATTTT. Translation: CASSLSRQGRQPQHF.

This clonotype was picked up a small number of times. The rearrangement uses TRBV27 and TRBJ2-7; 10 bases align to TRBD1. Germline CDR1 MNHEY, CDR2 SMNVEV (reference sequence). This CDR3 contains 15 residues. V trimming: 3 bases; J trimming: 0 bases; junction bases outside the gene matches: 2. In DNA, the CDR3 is TGTGCCAGCAGTTTGGGGACAGGGGTCTCCTACGAGCAGTACTTC. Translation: CASSLGTGVSYEQYF.

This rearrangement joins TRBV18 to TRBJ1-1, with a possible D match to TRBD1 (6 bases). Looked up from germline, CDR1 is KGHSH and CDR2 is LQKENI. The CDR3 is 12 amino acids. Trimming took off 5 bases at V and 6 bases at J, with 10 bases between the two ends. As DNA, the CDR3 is TGTGCCAGCTCATCGGACAGCGCTGAAGCTTTCTTT. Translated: CASSSDSAEAFF. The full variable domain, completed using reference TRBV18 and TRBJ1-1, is NAGVMQNPRHLVRRRGQEARLRCSPMKGHSHVYWYRQLPEEGLKFMVYLQKENIIDESGMPKERFSAEFPKEGPSILRIQQVVRGDSAAYFCASSSDSAEAFFGQGTRLTVV.

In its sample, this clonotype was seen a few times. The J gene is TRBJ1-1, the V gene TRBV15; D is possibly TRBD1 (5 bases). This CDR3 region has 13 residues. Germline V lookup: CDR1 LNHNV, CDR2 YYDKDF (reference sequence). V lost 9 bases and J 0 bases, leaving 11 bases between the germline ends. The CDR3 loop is CATEPGLNTEAFF. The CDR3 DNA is TGTGCCACTGAACCGGGACTGAACACTGAAGCTTTCTTT. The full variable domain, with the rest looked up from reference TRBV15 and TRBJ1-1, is DAMVIQNPRYQVTQFGKPVTLSCSQTLNHNVMYWYQQKSSQAPKLLFHYYDKDFNNEADTPDNFQSRRPNTSFCFLDIRSPGLGDTAMYLCATEPGLNTEAFFGQGTRLTVV.

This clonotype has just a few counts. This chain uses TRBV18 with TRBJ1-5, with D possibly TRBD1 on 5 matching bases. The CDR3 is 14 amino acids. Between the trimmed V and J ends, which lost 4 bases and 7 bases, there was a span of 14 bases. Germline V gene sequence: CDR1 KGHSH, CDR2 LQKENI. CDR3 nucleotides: TGTGCCAGCTCACGGAACGGGGCGGGGCAGCCCCAGCATTTT. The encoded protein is CASSRNGAGQPQHF. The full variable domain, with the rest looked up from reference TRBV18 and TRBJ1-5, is NAGVMQNPRHLVRRRGQEARLRCSPMKGHSHVYWYRQLPEEGLKFMVYLQKENIIDESGMPKERFSAEFPKEGPSILRIQQVVRGDSAAYFCASSRNGAGQPQHFGDGTRLSIL.